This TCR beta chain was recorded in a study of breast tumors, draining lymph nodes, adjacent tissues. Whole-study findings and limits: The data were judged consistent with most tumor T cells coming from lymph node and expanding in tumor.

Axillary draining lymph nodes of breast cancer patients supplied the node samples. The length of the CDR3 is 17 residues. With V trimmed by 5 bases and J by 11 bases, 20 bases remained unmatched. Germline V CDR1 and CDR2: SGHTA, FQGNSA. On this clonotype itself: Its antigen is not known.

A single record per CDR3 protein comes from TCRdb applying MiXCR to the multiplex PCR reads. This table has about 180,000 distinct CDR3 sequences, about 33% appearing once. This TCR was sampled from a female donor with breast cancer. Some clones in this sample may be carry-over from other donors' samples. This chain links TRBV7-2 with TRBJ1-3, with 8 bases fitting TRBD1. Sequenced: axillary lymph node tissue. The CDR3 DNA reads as TGTGCCAGCAGCCAGATCATGACAGGGGCGTTCGGAGACCCCATATATTTT. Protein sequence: CASSQIMTGAFGDPIYF. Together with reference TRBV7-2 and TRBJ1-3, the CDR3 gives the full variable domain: GAGVSQSPSNKVTEKGKDVELRCDPISGHTALYWYRQSLGQGLEFLIYFQGNSAPDKSGLPSDRFSAERTGGSVSTLTIQRTQQEDSAVYLCASSQIMTGAFGDPIYFGEGSWLTVV.